This entry describes one TCR beta chain. Its antigen is not identified. This specimen belongs to a study of T cells after yellow fever vaccination. The study's findings and limits: Among all clonotypes, a small share was observed in both CD4 and CD8 compartments. FACS-sorted repertoires might harbor abundant contaminating clonotypes from the bulk population. Primary-vaccination clones mostly resurfaced post-booster (roughly 97% CD4, about 87% CD8).

The V gene's germline CDR1 is LNHNV and CDR2 YYDKDF (reference sequence). V was cut by 1 base and J by 3 bases, with 15 bases left in between. The CDR3 length is 17 residues. Template switching by 5'RACE produced TCR cDNA, adding a universal primer site and UMIs. TCRdb called the 5' RACE reads again in MiXCR, with one record for every CDR3 protein. Of around 310,000 distinct CDR3 sequences detected, about 4.5% appear once; the ten largest clones hold roughly a fifth. The rearrangement links TRBV15 to TRBJ1-4; the D gene is possibly TRBD1 (5 bases). This TCR came from a man aged 18 to 29 who received the YFV17D yellow fever vaccine. The sequences come from PBMCs, collected 15 days after the yellow fever booster vaccination. CDR3 sequence (DNA): TGTGCCACCAGCAGAGTCGGGGGAATCGTGGCTAATGAAAAACTGTTTTTT. This translates into CATSRVGGIVANEKLFF.